The clone carrying this T cell receptor (beta chain) has just a few counts. Its antigen is unidentified. TCRdb fed the reads into MiXCR, producing one record per CDR3 protein. The sample shows fewer than 650,000 distinct CDR3 sequences, 40% of them seen only once. The data stem from a study of T cell repertoires in cytomegalovirus infection. As for the study in general: Indicated by public TCR beta signatures were CMV infection and matching HLA type.

The clonotype originates from a human donor in good health (CMV status not recorded). Some clones in this sample may be carry-over from other donors' samples. The sample was cultured PBMCs, taken from culture after CMV antigen stimulation.

This CDR3 is CASSSRDYIGETQYF. CDR3 bases: TGTGCCAGCAGCTCCCGGGACTACATCGGGGAGACCCAGTACTTC. This chain uses TRBV7-2 with TRBJ2-5; 7 positions agree with TRBD2. V lost 4 bases to trimming and J lost 5 bases; unmatched junction nucleotides: 10. Germline CDR1 reads SGHTA; CDR2 reads FQGNSA. The CDR3 consists of 15 residues.